This TCR beta chain comes out of a study of cytomegalovirus exposure and HLA in healthy donors. Study-wide results and caveats: A later analysis by the authors found several of the most significant clusters apparently linked to common viral pathogens. A later analysis showed HLA-associated TCR beta chains outstripping equally common others in clonal expansion.

As concerns this clone: Its antigen is not known.

The length of the CDR3 is 15 residues. The V gene end was trimmed by 1 base and the J gene end by 3 bases; junction bases not matched to a gene: 3. Germline V gene sequence: CDR1 SSHAT, CDR2 FNYEAQ (reference sequence). PCR used 60 Vbeta primers and 13 Jbeta primers. Some clones are missing from TCRdb's copy, which holds only in-frame ones; the method was immunoSEQ multiplex PCR. The repertoire has tens of thousands of clones, roughly 72% of them found once; the top ten carry over 8%. The sample comprised PBMCs. The chain employs TRBV7-7 and TRBJ2-5; 9 positions match TRBD1. This receptor was identified in a woman aged 45-65 years in good health and CMV-seronegative. CDR3 protein: CASSLEGTGKETQYF. DNA of the CDR3: TGTGCCAGCAGCTTAGAAGGGACAGGGAAAGAGACCCAGTACTTC.